This entry lists 23 T cell receptor beta chains sequenced from one sample in a study of blood T cell repertoires in COVID-19. Only in-frame clones appear in the TCRdb table, and some are missing; sequencing was by immunoSEQ multiplex PCR. The sample has around 130,000 clones; about four fifths are singletons. The source material was PBMCs or T cells enriched from blood (not recorded which). The receptors come from a man in his thirties or forties who had recovered from COVID-19.

The chain uses TRBV11-3 and TRBJ2-2, with TRBD2 identical over 8 bases. Germline V lookup: CDR1 SGHNT, CDR2 YENEEA. The CDR3 sequence is 16 residues long. J was trimmed by 1 base and V by 5 bases; bases with no gene match: 6. The CDR3 DNA sequence: TGTGCCAGCAGCCTACGACTAGCGAAGAACACCGGGGAGCTGTTTTTT. Its translation is CASSLRLAKNTGELFF.

The CDR3 nucleotides are TGTGCCAGCAGCCAAGCTTCAGTAGCGGGGCGGGATGAGCAGTACTTC. Amino acids: CASSQASVAGRDEQYF. V gene TRBV4-2 combines with J gene TRBJ2-7, with 8 bases matching TRBD2. The CDR3 sequence is 16 residues long. CDR1 LGHNA and CDR2 YNFKEQ come from the germline V gene. With 1 base clipped from V and 7 bases from J, the junction kept 12 bases outside the gene matches.

The chain joins TRBV9 to TRBJ2-3; TRBD2 matches 10 bases. The germline gives CDR1 SGDLS, CDR2 YYNGEE. The CDR3 loop spans 16 amino acids. Trimming cost V 3 bases and J 2 bases; bases outside gene matches: 6. The CDR3 bases are TGTGCCAGCAGCGCCTTTAGCGGGAGGATCACAGATACGCAGTATTTT. Translated, it gives CASSAFSGRITDTQYF.

The CDR3 DNA reads TGCAGCGTTGGGGAGAACTGGGAACAAAAGAACATTCAGTACTTC. The encoded protein is CSVGENWEQKNIQYF. This chain joins TRBV29-1 and TRBJ2-4, with D maybe TRBD2 (5 bases). There are 15 residues in the CDR3. Trimming pared 4 bases from V and 7 bases from J, leaving 20 bases between. The germline V gene encodes CDR1 SQVTM and CDR2 ANQGSEA.

The V and J genes are TRBV9 and TRBJ2-3, with TRBD1 matching 7 bases. Germline V lookup: CDR1 SGDLS, CDR2 YYNGEE. The ends lost 0 bases at V and 5 bases at J; junction bases unmatched: 3. CDR3 length: 14 residues. The CDR3 sequence is CASSVEGGVDTQYF. DNA of the CDR3: TGTGCCAGCAGCGTAGAAGGGGGCGTAGATACGCAGTATTTT. The whole variable domain, filled in from reference TRBV9 and TRBJ2-3, reads DSGVTQTPKHLITATGQRVTLRCSPRSGDLSVYWYQQSLDQGLQFLIQYYNGEERAKGNILERFSAQQFPDLHSELNLSSLELGDSALYFCASSVEGGVDTQYFGPGTRLTVL.

The J gene is TRBJ2-2, the V gene TRBV19, with D possibly TRBD1 on 6 matching bases. V dropped 3 bases and J dropped 6 bases, with 20 bases sitting between them. From germline, CDR1 is LNHDA and CDR2 SQIVND (reference sequence). CDR3 length: 17 amino acids. The CDR3 sequence is CASSISMDSRFPGELFF. Here the CDR3 DNA reads TGTGCCAGTAGTATTTCCATGGACAGTCGATTCCCCGGGGAGCTGTTTTTT.

J is TRBJ2-2 and V is TRBV18; D gene uncertain. This CDR3 contains 12 residues. Germline CDR1 reads KGHSH; CDR2 reads LQKENI. V was pared by 4 bases and J by 9 bases, with 9 bases between. In DNA form, the CDR3 reads TGTGCCAGCTCACGAACAGATAGGGAGCTGTTTTTT. Amino acids: CASSRTDRELFF.

The V gene is TRBV11-3, the J gene TRBJ1-3; 12 bases align to TRBD1. Trimming at V came to 3 bases and at J to 1 base, leaving 1 base not matched to a gene. Germline CDR1 and CDR2: SGHNT and YENEEA. The CDR3 spans 16 residues. Here the CDR3 reads CASSLGQGASGNTIYF. The CDR3 DNA reads TGTGCCAGCAGCTTGGGACAGGGGGCATCTGGAAACACCATATATTTT.

The chain joins TRBV24-1 to TRBJ2-3; TRBD2 is a possible D gene (6 bases). Trimming cost V 9 bases and J 1 base, with 10 bases left between them. This CDR3 has 13 residues. Germline CDR1 is KGHDR and CDR2 is SFDVKD. The CDR3 loop is CATAEGGTDTQYF. The CDR3, as DNA: TGTGCCACCGCGGAGGGAGGCACAGATACGCAGTATTTT.

The chain is built from TRBV5-1 and TRBJ1-2; no definite D call. The V end was cut by 2 bases, the J end by 0 bases, with 11 bases between. This CDR3 is built from 15 residues. Germline CDR1 is SGHRS and CDR2 is YFSETQ. The CDR3 protein is CASSFLSGANYGYTF. CDR3 nucleotide sequence: TGCGCCAGCAGCTTTTTATCAGGCGCTAACTATGGCTACACCTTC.

The sample holds a few counts of this clone. The V and J genes are TRBV7-6 and TRBJ1-1; weak D call: TRBD1 (6 bases). Germline values: CDR1 SGHVS, CDR2 FNYEAQ. The ends were cut back, 5 bases at V and 4 bases at J, with 23 bases in the middle. The CDR3 covers 17 residues. The CDR3 here is CASSREPGHPLGTEAFF. The CDR3 DNA sequence: TGTGCCAGCAGCCGGGAACCGGGACACCCGCTCGGCACTGAAGCTTTCTTT.

The V and J genes are TRBV5-8 and TRBJ1-4, with 10 bases that match TRBD1. CDR1 SGHTS and CDR2 YDEGEE come from the germline V gene. The CDR3 spans 15 residues. With V trimmed by 5 bases and J by 7 bases, 8 bases remained unmatched. The CDR3 DNA follows: TGTGCCAGCAGTTCTTGGGACAGGGGCCGTGAAAAACTGTTTTTT. Translation: CASSSWDRGREKLFF.

The chain couples TRBV7-9 to TRBJ1-2, with D unresolved. CDR1 SEHNR and CDR2 FQNEAQ come from the germline V gene (reference sequence). Trimming left V 4 bases short and J 8 bases short, with 14 bases between. The CDR3 is 13 residues long. The DNA for the CDR3 is TGTGCCAGCAGCTCCCTACTCGTAATAGGCTACACCTTC. Residues: CASSSLLVIGYTF.

This clone was recorded only once. CDR3 sequence (DNA): TGTGCCAGCAGTGACCTCACACAGGTGAACACTGAAGCTTTCTTT. It is translated as CASSDLTQVNTEAFF. The rearrangement joins TRBV2 to TRBJ1-1, with TRBD1 as a possible D gene (5 bases). CDR3 length: 15 residues. Germline loops: CDR1 SNHLY, CDR2 FYNNEI. Trimming stripped 3 bases from V and 0 bases from J, with 11 bases between.

V gene TRBV12-5 combines with J gene TRBJ2-3; TRBD1 matches 7 bases. The CDR3 is made up of 16 amino acids. Germline V CDR1 and CDR2: LGHNT, FRNRAP. J gave up 2 bases and V 1 base, and 6 bases lay outside the gene matches. For the CDR3, the DNA is TGTGCTAGTGGTTTGGGGACAGGTCTCACCACAGATACGCAGTATTTT. Protein sequence: CASGLGTGLTTDTQYF.

In its sample, this clone was seen a few times. The V call is TRBV5-6, the J call TRBJ1-1; maybe TRBD1 (6 bases). Trimming took off 7 bases at V and 0 bases at J, with 10 bases between the two ends. CDR1 is SGHDT, CDR2 YYEEEE, per germline. The CDR3 runs to 13 residues. For the CDR3, the DNA is TGTGCCAGCCTAGGGGGACTGAACACTGAAGCTTTCTTT. Amino acid sequence: CASLGGLNTEAFF.

J is TRBJ1-3 and V is TRBV11-2; a weak D match, TRBD1 (6 bases). Trimming pared 4 bases from V and 3 bases from J, leaving 22 bases between. CDR1 and CDR2 (germline): SGHAT, FQNNGV. The CDR3 covers 18 residues. The DNA of the CDR3 is TGTGCCAGCAGCTCATCGCCGGGCTCCTACAGGGTTGGAAACACCATATATTTT. Its protein product is CASSSSPGSYRVGNTIYF.

This clone was counted once. J is TRBJ1-1 and V is TRBV29-1; no definite D call. The germline V and J ends were trimmed by 3 bases and 0 bases, with 17 bases remaining between them. This CDR3 region has 16 residues. The germline CDR1 and CDR2 sequences are SQVTM and ANQGSEA. The CDR3 nucleotides are TGCAGCGTTGATGGGGAGTCGTCGGCAGTGAACACTGAAGCTTTCTTT. Translated: CSVDGESSAVNTEAFF.

The chain links TRBV19 to TRBJ1-1, with 9 positions matching TRBD1. V shed 1 base, J shed 6 bases, and the junction held 3 bases outside the gene matches. The germline V gene encodes CDR1 LNHDA and CDR2 SQIVND (reference sequence). CDR3 length: 14 residues. In DNA, the CDR3 is TGTGCCAGTAGTATAGGGACAGGGGATCCTGAAGCTTTCTTT. Protein sequence: CASSIGTGDPEAFF. Full variable domain (rest looked up from reference TRBV19 and TRBJ1-1): DGGITQSPKYLFRKEGQNVTLSCEQNLNHDAMYWYRQDPGQGLRLIYYSQIVNDFQKGDIAEGYSVSREKKESFPLTVTSAQKNPTAFYLCASSIGTGDPEAFFGQGTRLTVV.

This clone was seen a single time. Other DNA sequences in this sample translate to the same CDR3. This chain connects TRBV19 to TRBJ2-7; TRBD2 agrees at 10 bases. Losses at the gene ends were 3 bases for V and 2 bases for J; bases not matched to a gene: 1. The CDR3 contains 14 residues. Per the germline V gene, CDR1 is LNHDA and CDR2 is SQIVND (reference sequence). The CDR3 DNA reads TGTGCCAGTAGTATTACTAGCGGGGCCTACGAGCAGTACTTC. This encodes CASSITSGAYEQYF.

The chain links TRBV9 to TRBJ1-2; 9 bases match TRBD1. The germline V gene has CDR1 SGDLS and CDR2 YYNGEE. Trimming at V came to 2 bases and at J to 6 bases, leaving 2 bases not matched to a gene. The CDR3 has 13 residues. The CDR3 reads CASSVGTGHGYTF. In DNA form, the CDR3 reads TGTGCCAGCAGCGTTGGGACAGGGCATGGCTACACCTTC.

The V call is TRBV6-1, the J call TRBJ1-6; the match to TRBD1 covers 7 bases. V shed 3 bases, J shed 4 bases, and the junction held 3 bases outside the gene matches. This CDR3 is 15 amino acids long. Germline V gene sequence: CDR1 MNHNS, CDR2 SASEGT. CDR3 nucleotides: TGTGCCAGCAGTGATTGGGGACAGTATAATTCACCCCTCCACTTT. This encodes CASSDWGQYNSPLHF.

This rearrangement joins TRBV5-6 to TRBJ1-3, with D perhaps matching TRBD1 (5 bases). The CDR3 consists of 14 residues. Between the trimmed V and J ends, which lost 2 bases and 2 bases, there was a span of 8 bases. In germline, CDR1 is SGHDT, CDR2 YYEEEE. For the CDR3, the DNA is TGTGCCAGCAGCTTTTTGGGGCCTGGAAACACCATATATTTT. Translation: CASSFLGPGNTIYF.